These 5 T cell receptor beta chains originate from one sample sequenced in a study of blood T cell repertoires in COVID-19 (dated by TCRdb to about 2020). Library preparation was by the immunoSEQ multiplex PCR assay. The clones in this table, taken by TCRdb from immuneACCESS, are in-frame only. Not every clone is retained; where verified, under half of the shortfall comes from an unresolved V gene, and the cause of the rest is unknown. The sample contains about 240,000 clones, 70% to 90% of them found a single time. The ten largest clones take up approximately 7% of the sample. The material sequenced was peripheral blood. These TCRs come from a woman in her 70s with active or convalescent COVID-19.

The chain joins TRBV4-3 to TRBJ1-5; D is perhaps TRBD1 (5 bases). Germline V gene lookup returns CDR1 LGHNA and CDR2 YSLEER. Trimming shortened V by 3 bases and J by 4 bases, and 13 bases separated the two germline ends. The CDR3 spans 15 residues. The CDR3 sequence is CASSQGPGDNQPQHF. Here the CDR3 DNA reads TGCGCCAGCAGCCAGGGGCCTGGGGATAATCAGCCCCAGCATTTT.

The chain has TRBV4-3 and TRBJ1-2; no reliable D call. Germline CDR1 LGHNA, CDR2 YSLEER. The CDR3 has 13 residues. The V gene lost 4 bases and the J gene lost 5 bases, with 11 bases spanning the gap. The chain's CDR3 is CASSPGRGYGYTF. The CDR3 DNA reads as TGCGCCAGCAGCCCTGGACGGGGATATGGCTACACCTTC.

The chain carries TRBV18 and TRBJ1-2; D call uncertain. The CDR3 loop spans 13 amino acids. The germline V gene encodes CDR1 KGHSH and CDR2 LQKENI. V shed 0 bases and J shed 8 bases, with 10 bases lying between them. In DNA form, the CDR3 reads TGTGCCAGCTCACCACCGGCCAATTCCGGCTACACCTTC. It is translated as CASSPPANSGYTF.

This chain joins TRBV5-4 and TRBJ2-7, with TRBD2 matching over 8 bases. The CDR3 extends over 12 amino acids. J lost 2 bases, V lost 9 bases, and 4 bases had no gene match. The germline CDR1 and CDR2 sequences are SGHNT and YYREEE (reference sequence). Here the CDR3 reads CATSGGAYEQYF. The DNA for the CDR3 is TGTGCCACCTCGGGGGGGGCCTACGAGCAGTACTTC.

V and J are TRBV5-1 and TRBJ1-4; TRBD1 might be the D (6 bases). V was pared by 7 bases and J by 8 bases, with 18 bases between. The germline gives CDR1 SGHRS, CDR2 YFSETQ. This CDR3 has 14 amino acids. This CDR3 is CASGQTGGGEKLFF. As DNA, the CDR3 is TGCGCCAGCGGGCAGACAGGCGGGGGCGAAAAACTGTTTTTT.